This TCR beta chain was recorded in a study of patients and donors after allogeneic stem cell transplantation. One entry per CDR3 protein results from TCRdb running MiXCR on the RT-PCR reads. The table shows 98,000 or so distinct CDR3 sequences, with 35% occurring only once. V was pared by 8 bases and J by 9 bases, with 17 bases between. Germline V gives CDR1 SQVTM, CDR2 ANQGSEA. The CDR3 spans 12 residues. The chain uses TRBV29-1 and TRBJ2-1; D gene ambiguous. Material: blood, either unsorted or a sorted T cell fraction (not recorded which). The sequence was collected from a human donor who was either an allogeneic HSCT recipient or a stem cell or donor lymphocyte infusion donor (not recorded which). It is not recorded whose cells these are; they may come from a transplant donor. CDR3 residues: CSLQYNVGEQFF. Here the CDR3 DNA reads TGCAGCCTACAGTACAATGTTGGTGAGCAGTTCTTC.